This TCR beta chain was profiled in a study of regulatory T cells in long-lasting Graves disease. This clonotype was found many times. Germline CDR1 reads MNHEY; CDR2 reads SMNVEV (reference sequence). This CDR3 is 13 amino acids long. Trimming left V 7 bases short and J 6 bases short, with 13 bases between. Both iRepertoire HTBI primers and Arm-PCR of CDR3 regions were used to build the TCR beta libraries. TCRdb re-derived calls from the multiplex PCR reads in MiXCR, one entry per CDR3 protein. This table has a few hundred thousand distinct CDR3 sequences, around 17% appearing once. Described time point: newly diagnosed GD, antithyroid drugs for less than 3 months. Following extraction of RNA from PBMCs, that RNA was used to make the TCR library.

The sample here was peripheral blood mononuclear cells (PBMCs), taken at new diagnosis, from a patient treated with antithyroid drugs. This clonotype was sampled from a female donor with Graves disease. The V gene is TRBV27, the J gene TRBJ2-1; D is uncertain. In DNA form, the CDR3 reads TGTGCCAGCACCGGGTTAGCTGGCAATGAGCAGTTCTTC. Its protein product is CASTGLAGNEQFF.